This T cell receptor (beta chain) was identified during a study of T cells in narcolepsy. Study information: Donors had narcolepsy type 1 or type 2, or were healthy controls.

Of note for this clone: Its antigen is unidentified.

The V end was cut by 5 bases, the J end by 0 bases, with 23 bases between. This CDR3 is 19 amino acids long. Germline V gene sequence: CDR1 MDHEN, CDR2 SYDVKM. Here immunoSEQ multiplex PCR was the method, and the copy in TCRdb shows in-frame clones only, minus some. The sample records about 26,000 clones, roughly 80% being singletons. Overall study results and limits: Blood of same and different patients, but not healthy controls, reportedly held recurring autoreactive clonotypes. Autoreactive clone sequences were missing from some blood memory CD4+ repertoires. HCRT-specific and TRIB2-specific autoreactive clonotypes appeared among same-patient CSF and blood CD4+ clonotypes.

Sequencing was carried out using memory (CD45RA-) CD4+ T cells from blood. The receptor comes from a human donor in good health. J is TRBJ1-5 and V is TRBV28; a possible D gene is TRBD1 (6 bases). The CDR3 DNA sequence: TGTGCCAGCAGTACTAAGTTCCAACCGGGACAAGATAGCAATCAGCCCCAGCATTTT. Translating it yields CASSTKFQPGQDSNQPQHF.